A selection of T cell receptor beta chains follows, all from one sample in a study of shared clonotypes between healthy human individuals. Generated by immunoSEQ multiplex PCR, the TCRdb table keeps only in-frame clones and is missing some. The sample consists of roughly 1,800,000 clones, approximately 95% of them appearing once. Specimen: naive CD8+ T cells sorted from blood. Every receptor here comes from a man aged 18 to 29 in good health. CDR3s include the opening cysteine and the closing phenylalanine or tryptophan. D genes are given only for firm matches. Where a row states a size, it is once, few, many or the class of an expanded clone; other rows omit it.

D gene,V gene,clone size,J gene,CDR3 DNA,CDR3 protein
NA,TRBV27,NA,TRBJ1-2,TGTGCCAGCAGTTTCAGTGGCACTAACTATGGCTACACCTTC,CASSFSGTNYGYTF
NA,TRBV4-2,NA,TRBJ2-7,TGTGCCAGCAGTCCCGACAGTATCTACGAGCAGTACTTC,CASSPDSIYEQYF
TRBD2,TRBV9,NA,TRBJ2-2,TGTGCCAGCAGCGCGTCTAGCGGCAACACCGGGGAGCTGTTTTTT,CASSASSGNTGELFF
NA,TRBV10-1,once,TRBJ1-1,TGCGCCAGCAGTGAGGGCCCCCTGGACACTGAAGCTTTCTTT,CASSEGPLDTEAFF
NA,TRBV11-2,NA,TRBJ2-7,TGTGCCAGCAGCCCCGTGACATTTTTAATGACCTACGAGCAGTACTTC,CASSPVTFLMTYEQYF
NA,TRBV7-9,NA,TRBJ1-1,TGTGCCAGCAGCTTATCCAAGAGCGCCACTGAAGCTTTCTTT,CASSLSKSATEAFF
NA,TRBV2,NA,TRBJ1-3,TGTGCCAGCAGTGGGGGGACCCACATTGGAAACACCATATATTTT,CASSGGTHIGNTIYF
NA,TRBV4-1,NA,TRBJ1-2,TGCGCCAGCAGCAGGGGTTTCGGAGAGGGGAACTATGGCTACACCTTC,CASSRGFGEGNYGYTF
TRBD1,TRBV28,NA,TRBJ2-1,TGTGCCAGCACCTGGACAGGGACAGATGAGCAGTTCTTC,CASTWTGTDEQFF
NA,TRBV9,NA,TRBJ1-1,TGTGCCAGCAGCGCGGAGGGGTGGGCGAACACTGAAGCTTTCTTT,CASSAEGWANTEAFF
TRBD1,TRBV20-1,NA,TRBJ2-1,TGCAGTTGGAACCTGGACAGGAAGCAGTTCTTC,CSWNLDRKQFF
NA,TRBV5-1,NA,TRBJ2-7,TGCGCCAGCAGCCATGCCGGGACAATCGAGCAGTACTTC,CASSHAGTIEQYF
NA,TRBV2,NA,TRBJ2-7,TGTGCCAGCAGTGCTTCCTACGAGCAGTACTTC,CASSASYEQYF
NA,TRBV28,NA,TRBJ2-1,TGTGCCAGCAGTTTAGGGAGGCTGTGGGACAATGAGCAGTTCTTC,CASSLGRLWDNEQFF
NA,TRBV5-8,NA,TRBJ2-2,TGTGCCAGCAGCTTGGTTGAGGGGATAGGCACCGGGGAGCTGTTTTTT,CASSLVEGIGTGELFF
TRBD1,TRBV7-9,few,TRBJ1-2,TGTGCCAGCAGCTTAGGACAGGGAGTCCATGGCTACACCTTC,CASSLGQGVHGYTF
TRBD2,TRBV19,NA,TRBJ2-3,TGTGCCAGTAGTATGCTAGCGGGGGTCACAGATACGCAGTATTTT,CASSMLAGVTDTQYF
NA,TRBV11-2,NA,TRBJ2-6,TGTGCCAGCAGCTTAGTCAGGTCTGGGGCCAACGTCCTGACTTTC,CASSLVRSGANVLTF
TRBD1,TRBV28,NA,TRBJ1-1,TGTGCCAGCAGCTCCGGGACAGGGGGCGAAGCTTTCTTT,CASSSGTGGEAFF
NA,TRBV7-9,NA,TRBJ2-3,TGTGCCAGCAGCTTAGTTGCGGCTAGCACAGATACGCAGTATTTT,CASSLVAASTDTQYF
NA,TRBV7-3,NA,TRBJ2-2,TGTGCCAGCAGCTTATTAGGGACCGGGGAGCTGTTTTTT,CASSLLGTGELFF
NA,TRBV4-1,NA,TRBJ2-6,TGCGCCAGCAGCCAAATTCTTGAGTCTGGCTCTGGGGCCAACGTCCTGACTTTC,CASSQILESGSGANVLTF
NA,TRBV30,NA,TRBJ2-2,TGTGCCTGGAGTGTAAGCGCAGGGAACACCGGGGAGCTGTTTTTT,CAWSVSAGNTGELFF
NA,TRBV28,NA,TRBJ1-1,TGTGCCAGCAGTTTGTTGGGGGCAGGCACTGAAGCTTTCTTT,CASSLLGAGTEAFF
NA,TRBV29-1,NA,TRBJ2-2,TGCAGCGTTGCGGGGACCTCGGGGACCGGGGAGCTGTTTTTT,CSVAGTSGTGELFF
NA,TRBV14,NA,TRBJ2-1,TGTGCCAGCAGCCAAGAAGGGGCTCCGAGCTCCTACAATGAGCAGTTCTTC,CASSQEGAPSSYNEQFF
NA,TRBV27,NA,TRBJ2-2,TGTGCCAGCAGTACCTCAGCTCTCGGAACCGGGGAGCTGTTTTTT,CASSTSALGTGELFF
TRBD1,TRBV9,NA,TRBJ2-7,TGTGCCAGCAGCAGGGGACAGTCGAGCTCCTACGAGCAGTACTTC,CASSRGQSSSYEQYF
NA,TRBV5-1,NA,TRBJ2-7,TGCGCCAGCAGCTCGTGGGACGGCGTCAACGAGCAGTACTTC,CASSSWDGVNEQYF
NA,TRBV19,NA,TRBJ2-7,TGCCCCCATGGAAAGCAGTACTTC,CPHGKQYF
TRBD2,TRBV27,NA,TRBJ2-7,TGTGCCAGCAGTCCGTCCCGCGGGACTAAGTCCTACGAGCAGTACTTC,CASSPSRGTKSYEQYF
NA,TRBV6-7,NA,TRBJ2-7,TGTGCCAGCAGTTACGTAGGGGGGCCGGGACCCTACGAGCAGTACTTC,CASSYVGGPGPYEQYF
TRBD2,TRBV2,once,TRBJ2-3,TGTGCCAGCAGTGGGGGAGGGTGGAGTACAGATACGCAGTATTTT,CASSGGGWSTDTQYF
NA,TRBV19,NA,TRBJ2-2,TGTGCCAGTAACTTCAACAAGAACACCGGGGAGCTGTTTTTT,CASNFNKNTGELFF
NA,TRBV19,NA,TRBJ2-3,TGTGCCAGTAGTATAGATCCTCTTGGGGGGACGAGCACAGATACGCAGTATTTT,CASSIDPLGGTSTDTQYF
NA,TRBV4-3,NA,TRBJ2-1,TGCGCCAGCAGCCAAGATTCTTGGGGAAATGAGCAGTTCTTC,CASSQDSWGNEQFF
TRBD2,TRBV7-9,NA,TRBJ2-7,TGTGCCAGCAGCTTAGGAATAGGGACTAGCGGTTCCTACGAGCAGTACTTC,CASSLGIGTSGSYEQYF
TRBD2,TRBV11-3,NA,TRBJ2-1,TGTGCCAGCAGCTTAGAAGGGCGGGGGGAACCCGAGCAGTTCTTC,CASSLEGRGEPEQFF
NA,TRBV29-1,NA,TRBJ2-2,TGCAGCGTTGAAGAGGAGAACACCGGGGAGCTGTTTTTT,CSVEEENTGELFF
NA,TRBV11-2,NA,TRBJ2-1,TGTGCCAGCAGCTTAGGTCGGCCAGCTTTTATGGGATCGAGGTTCTTC,CASSLGRPAFMGSRFF
NA,TRBV27,NA,TRBJ1-2,TGTGCCAGCAGTTTAGGAATTTCGTACGCTAACTATGGCTACACCTTC,CASSLGISYANYGYTF
NA,TRBV28,NA,TRBJ1-2,TGTGCCAGCAGTGCCGGAGGGGTGCGATACACCTTC,CASSAGGVRYTF
NA,TRBV13,NA,TRBJ2-7,TGTGCCAGCAGGGGGCCTGGTCTCCACGAGCAGTACTTC,CASRGPGLHEQYF
NA,TRBV6-1,NA,TRBJ2-7,TGTGCCAGCAGTCACCGGGCCAAGGGGTACGAGCAGTACTTC,CASSHRAKGYEQYF
TRBD2,TRBV7-9,NA,TRBJ2-3,TGTGCCAGCAGCTGGACTAGCGGGGGGGTAGATACGCAGTATTTT,CASSWTSGGVDTQYF
NA,TRBV14,NA,TRBJ1-3,TGTGCCAGCAGCCAAGGCTATACGTCTGGAAACACCATATATTTT,CASSQGYTSGNTIYF
NA,TRBV7-9,NA,TRBJ1-3,TGTGCCAGCAGCTTATTACAGGTGGAGAGCTCTGGAAACACCATATATTTT,CASSLLQVESSGNTIYF
TRBD2,TRBV30,NA,TRBJ2-3,TGTGCCTCCACAGCTTCCACCGGGACTAGCATAGATACGCAGTATTTT,CASTASTGTSIDTQYF
NA,TRBV5-6,NA,TRBJ1-2,TGTGCCAGCAGCCAAACCGAACCGGGACCCCAGAAGGTGGCCTATGGCTACACCTTC,CASSQTEPGPQKVAYGYTF
NA,TRBV5-4,NA,TRBJ2-7,TGTGCCAGCAGCTTTATGGGGGGCGTTTTTACCGAGCAGTACTTC,CASSFMGGVFTEQYF
NA,TRBV6-5,NA,TRBJ1-1,TGTGCCAGCAGTTACTCGATCTCCTGGGAACAAGCTTTCTTT,CASSYSISWEQAFF
NA,TRBV4-1,NA,TRBJ2-1,TGCGCCAGCAGCCCCGAGGAGGACAATGAGCAGTTCTTC,CASSPEEDNEQFF
TRBD2,TRBV4-1,NA,TRBJ2-7,TGCGCCAGCAGCCAGATTCTAGCGGGGTTATCCTACGAGCAGTACTTC,CASSQILAGLSYEQYF
NA,TRBV9,NA,TRBJ2-6,TGTGCCAGCTCGGGGAGCTCTGGGGCCAACGTCCTGACTTTC,CASSGSSGANVLTF
NA,TRBV19,NA,TRBJ1-5,TGTGCCAGTAGTACCACAGGTTTGGGTGGCCAGCCCCAGCATTTT,CASSTTGLGGQPQHF